The rows below give T cell receptor beta chains drawn from one sample of a study of blood T cell repertoires in COVID-19. Using immunoSEQ multiplex PCR, the repertoire was profiled, and TCRdb retains in-frame clones only, with some absent. This table has about 220,000 clones, 80% to 85% appearing once. The sequencing sample was made of peripheral blood. The origin of the receptors is a woman between 25 and 40 years old who had recovered from COVID-19. Both conserved end residues are part of each CDR3. D genes are given only for firm matches. A row's size may be missing; if present it is once, few, many or a size class.

d_gene	j_gene	abundance	v_gene	CDR3nt	CDR3aa
TRBD1	TRBJ1-2	-	TRBV25-1	TGTGCCAGCAGCCCCGGACAGGGGAACTATGGCTACACCTTC	CASSPGQGNYGYTF
-	TRBJ2-3	-	TRBV2	TGTGCCAGCAGTCGAAGAGTGGGCAGGGTGGATACGCAGTATTTT	CASSRRVGRVDTQYF
-	TRBJ2-7	-	TRBV19	TGTGCCAGTAGCCCCGGGGTTGCCTACGAGCAGTACTTC	CASSPGVAYEQYF
-	TRBJ2-3	-	TRBV7-3	TGTGCCAGCAGCTTCGGGGTGAGAAGCACAGATACGCAGTATTTT	CASSFGVRSTDTQYF
TRBD1	TRBJ1-2	-	TRBV3-1/TRBV3-2	TGTGCCAGCAGCCTTGGGACAGACTATGGCTACACCTTC	CASSLGTDYGYTF
TRBD2	TRBJ2-1	-	TRBV24-1	TGTGCCACCAGTGATCATCGTAGGGGCGGGAGGTACAATGAGCAGTTCTTC	CATSDHRRGGRYNEQFF
-	TRBJ2-3	few	TRBV2	TGTGCCATCATGAAGCTGGATACGCAGTATTTT	CAIMKLDTQYF
TRBD1	TRBJ2-4	-	TRBV18	TGTGCCAGCTCACCACTGGCAGGGGGCTCCCTCGGCATTCAGTACTTC	CASSPLAGGSLGIQYF
-	TRBJ2-7	-	TRBV5-1	TGCGCCAGCAGCTCCCGGGCCCAGGGCTACGAGCAGTACTTC	CASSSRAQGYEQYF
-	TRBJ1-6	-	TRBV9	TGTGCCAGCAGCGTAGGACAGACTAATTCACCCCTCCACTTT	CASSVGQTNSPLHF
TRBD2	TRBJ2-3	-	TRBV5-4	TGTGCCAGCAGCTGGGCTAGCGGCCACACAGATACGCAGTATTTT	CASSWASGHTDTQYF
-	TRBJ1-1	-	TRBV6-2/TRBV6-3	TGTGCCAGCAGTCTGGTTAGGGGGACTGAAGCTTTCTTT	CASSLVRGTEAFF
-	TRBJ1-5	-	TRBV13	TGTGCCAGCAGCTTGGGGAGAGGACAGCCCCAGCATTTT	CASSLGRGQPQHF
-	TRBJ2-5	-	TRBV5-5	TGTGCCAGCAGCTTGGGGGGAGGCACGGTGGCCCAGTACTTC	CASSLGGGTVAQYF
TRBD2	TRBJ2-3	-	TRBV4-1	TGCGCCAGCAGCCAGGTTCTAGCGGGAGCCACAGATACGCAGTATTTT	CASSQVLAGATDTQYF
-	TRBJ2-1	few	TRBV6-1	TGTGCCAGCAGTGAACAACTCAACTACAATGAGCAGTTCTTC	CASSEQLNYNEQFF
TRBD1	TRBJ1-1	-	TRBV27	TGTGCCAGCAGTCTTCGGGACAGGGTTGGAGCTTTCTTT	CASSLRDRVGAFF
TRBD1	TRBJ1-2	-	TRBV3-1/TRBV3-2	TGTGCCAGCAGCCAGCGGGACAGGGGGTTAGGCTACACCTTC	CASSQRDRGLGYTF
TRBD2	TRBJ2-1	-	TRBV29-1	TGCAGCGGTTCCCCGACTAGCGGGGTTTCCAATGAGCAGTTCTTC	CSGSPTSGVSNEQFF
TRBD2	TRBJ2-2	few	TRBV5-1	TGCGCCAGCAGCTTGGGGCGGACTAGCGGGACCAGCGGGGAGCTGTTTTTT	CASSLGRTSGTSGELFF
TRBD1	TRBJ1-5	-	TRBV19	TGTGCCAGTAGGGGGGACAGGGTAGTCCAGCCCCAGCATTTT	CASRGDRVVQPQHF
-	TRBJ1-4	-	TRBV18	TGTGCCAGCTCACCTAACGACGGGCACCGGGGTGAAAAACTGTTTTTT	CASSPNDGHRGEKLFF
TRBD2	TRBJ2-7	-	TRBV28	TGTGCCAGCAGGACTCCTAGCGGGAGATACGAGCAGTACTTC	CASRTPSGRYEQYF
TRBD1	TRBJ1-1	-	TRBV2	TGTGCCAGCGAGTTAACAGGGGTGAGCACTGAAGCTTTCTTT	CASELTGVSTEAFF
TRBD2	TRBJ2-3	-	TRBV10-3	TGTGCCATCACCCCGGGACTAGCGGGAGGAACTAGCACAGATACGCAGTATTTT	CAITPGLAGGTSTDTQYF
-	TRBJ1-4	-	TRBV12-5	TGTGCTAGTGGTCAATCGACGGGACGGGAGTATGAAAAACTGTTTTTT	CASGQSTGREYEKLFF
-	TRBJ2-5	-	TRBV6-5	TGTGCCAGCAGTTACACACAGGGATCCCAAGAGACCCAGTACTTC	CASSYTQGSQETQYF
-	TRBJ2-1	-	TRBV11-2	TGTGCCAGCAGCCCACCCAGTCTCAGCTCCTACAATGAGCAGTTCTTC	CASSPPSLSSYNEQFF